This TCR beta chain was found in a study of blood T cell repertoires in COVID-19 (dated by TCRdb to about 2020). Broadly, across the study: Samples covering the acute and convalescent phases of COVID-19 were provided by collaborators in the United States, Italy and Spain. The prospective study material was composed of cDNA or gDNA derived from T cells, B-cell-depleted T cells, or PBMCs. The dataset comprised deeply sampled blood TCRbeta repertoires from subjects exposed to, actively infected with, or recovered from COVID-19. The repertoires were released in a freely available public database intended as a resource for research on the immune response to SARS-CoV-2. The samples were drawn from two sources: the first 160 participants of the ongoing ImmuneRACE study, and 1,200 or so subjects contributed by 6 global collaborators. The sample metadata nearly always contained a de-identified subject ID, COVID-19 status, age in years and sex. HLA class I and class II types, where available, came from metadata supplied by the sample provider rather than from assay-based typing. The full study reports these points: How much clinical and demographic metadata was included differed by source and by participant, and the metadata was provided uncurated.

Inclusive of the bounding cysteine and phenylalanine, the CDR3 is 14 residues long. Kept here is only the CDR3 DNA, which spans 42 bases and is read in frame from base 1. V is reduced by 3 bases and J by 0 bases, leaving a spacing of 6 bases between them. Based on the germline V gene (reference sequence), the CDR1 and CDR2 sequences are SEHNR and FQNEAQ. Only a few counts were recorded for this clone. Its antigen is still unknown. Per-nucleotide qualities are absent, and no much larger clonotype sits a single base away. TCRbeta CDR3 regions were amplified from genomic DNA by means of the immunoSEQ Assay, a bias-controlled multiplex PCR. Turning to the authors' computational methods: The number of nucleated cells in each sample was estimated by amplification of reference gene primers within the assay. Sequence reads were collapsed and filtered to measure the absolute abundance of every unique TCRbeta CDR3 rearrangement. For each sample, productive Simpson clonality was calculated as the square root of Simpson's diversity index over productive rearrangements. The table comes from immuneACCESS by way of TCRdb, which keeps in-frame sequences with V and J called. Part of the clones is missing from these tables; in studies checked, under half for an unresolved V gene and the rest for unknown reasons. D and trimming come from the DNA, and the V and J calls and clone size come from that table. A total of some 70,000 clones appear in this sample, 76% of them only once. The leading ten clones occupy just under 15% of the sample.

One collaborating source in Seattle enrolled patients during active infection and followed them longitudinally through the course of disease. Whole blood was collected in K2EDTA tubes by collaborating institutions according to the institutions' own protocols. For TCRbeta analysis, collaborators shipped samples in one of three forms: frozen whole blood, isolated PBMCs, or DNA extracted from either of those sample types. The receptor chain draws on TRBV7-9 and TRBJ1-3; the D gene lacks a confident call. Sequencing input: peripheral blood. The receptor was derived from a man between 60 and 75 years old with COVID-19, enrolled during active disease. The CDR3 is CASSLEHSGNTIYF. The sequenced DNA: TGTGCCAGCAGCTTGGAGCACTCTGGAAACACCATATATTTT.